A selection of T cell receptor beta chains follows, all from one sample in a study of molecular identifiers for immune sequencing clone quantification. TCRdb redid the calling of the PCR reads with MiXCR, one entry per CDR3 protein. The sample carries approximately 670,000 distinct CDR3 sequences, 15% to 20% recorded once. Sequencing input: naive CD8+ T cells from blood, with Jurkat cell RNA spiked in. These receptors came from a human donor in good health. Some libraries in this study had Jurkat cell RNA spiked in. The CDR3 runs from the conserved cysteine through the conserved F or W. The D gene is left open where the match is weak. The size of a clone is reported for some rows only, either as once, few or many, or as a class for expanded clones.

clone size,J gene,V gene,D gene,CDR3 protein,CDR3 DNA
.,TRBJ2-3,TRBV6-6,TRBD2,CASTITWREIGTDTPYF,TGTGCCAGCACCATAACCTGGCGGGAGATTGGCACAGATACGCCGTATTTT
.,TRBJ2-2,TRBV7-9,TRBD1,CASSSRTGQGSDTGELFF,TGTGCCAGCAGCTCGAGGACGGGACAGGGCTCTGACACCGGGGAGCTGTTTTTT
many,TRBJ2-3,TRBV18,.,CASSPPAGPDTQYF,TGTGCCAGCTCACCACCGGCAGGGCCAGATACGCAGTATTTT
many,TRBJ2-7,TRBV28,TRBD2,CASSMRTSGSYEQYF,TGTGCCAGCAGTATGAGGACTAGCGGGAGTTACGAGCAGTACTTC
many,TRBJ2-3,TRBV29-1,.,CSVVSSTVDTQYF,TGCAGCGTTGTCTCTAGCACGGTAGATACGCAGTATTTT
.,TRBJ2-1,TRBV4-2,TRBD2,CASSQPLAGPSSYNEQFF,TGTGCCAGCAGCCAACCTCTAGCGGGACCCAGCTCCTACAATGAGCAGTTCTTC
many,TRBJ1-1,TRBV10-3,.,CAISEIAGALWNTEAFF,TGTGCCATCAGTGAGATCGCAGGGGCTCTCTGGAACACTGAAGCTTTCTTT
few,TRBJ1-1,TRBV19,.,CASSTSGLLNPEAFF,TGTGCCAGTAGTACTTCGGGACTCCTAAACCCTGAAGCTTTCTTT
.,TRBJ1-6,TRBV19,.,CASSIFQGPYSPLHF,TGTGCCAGTAGTATTTTCCAGGGGCCGTATTCACCCCTCCACTTT
many,TRBJ2-2,TRBV5-1,TRBD2,CASSYQERGPNTGELFF,TGCGCCAGCAGCTACCAGGAGCGGGGGCCGAACACCGGGGAGCTGTTTTTT
.,TRBJ2-7,TRBV5-6,.,CASSLGGERGNEQYF,TGTGCCAGCAGCTTGGGCGGGGAAAGAGGAAACGAGCAGTACTTC
many,TRBJ2-3,TRBV20-1,TRBD2,CSAKRLAGEVDTQYF,TGCAGTGCCAAACGACTAGCGGGAGAGGTAGATACGCAGTATTTT
.,TRBJ2-7,TRBV20-1,.,CSALRGFEQYF,TGCAGTGCACTGAGGGGCTTCGAGCAGTACTTC
.,TRBJ1-1,TRBV12-3/TRBV12-4,TRBD1,CASRPPPGQGRMGTEAFF,TGTGCCAGCAGGCCACCTCCGGGACAGGGGAGGATGGGAACTGAAGCTTTCTTT
few,TRBJ2-5,TRBV3-1,.,CASSQGGQGVFQETQYF,TGTGCCAGCAGCCAAGGGGGGCAGGGAGTTTTCCAAGAGACCCAGTACTTC
many,TRBJ1-1,TRBV4-1,.,CASSQDQGLNTEAFF,TGCGCCAGCAGCCAAGATCAGGGTTTGAACACTGAAGCTTTCTTT
many,TRBJ1-6,TRBV7-2,TRBD1,CASSPRQGSYNSPLHF,TGTGCCAGCAGCCCCCGACAGGGGTCCTATAATTCACCCCTCCACTTT
many,TRBJ2-7,TRBV19,.,CASSISAGLSYEQYF,TGTGCCAGTAGTATAAGCGCCGGGCTCTCCTACGAGCAGTACTTC
few,TRBJ2-7,TRBV7-9,TRBD1,CASSITGGSPYEQYF,TGTGCCAGCAGTATCACAGGGGGGTCGCCCTACGAGCAGTACTTC
few,TRBJ1-5,TRBV19,.,CASSIEEFSNQPQHF,TGTGCCAGTAGTATAGAAGAGTTTAGCAATCAGCCCCAGCATTTT
many,TRBJ2-5,TRBV6-2/TRBV6-3,.,CASSYGAPFFQETQYF,TGTGCCAGCAGTTACGGAGCCCCGTTTTTCCAAGAGACCCAGTACTTC
many,TRBJ2-1,TRBV4-3,TRBD2,CASSQDGTSGYNEQFF,TGCGCCAGCAGCCAAGATGGGACTAGCGGGTACAATGAGCAGTTCTTC
.,TRBJ1-2,TRBV7-6,TRBD1,CASSLTGGYRGDGYTF,TGTGCCAGCAGCTTGACAGGGGGCTATCGTGGGGATGGCTACACCTTC
.,TRBJ2-1,TRBV29-1,.,CSVASDSWNEQFF,TGCAGCGTTGCGAGTGACAGTTGGAATGAGCAGTTCTTC
few,TRBJ2-7,TRBV11-3,.,CASSDGGGSSYEQYF,TGTGCCAGCAGTGACGGAGGGGGGAGCTCCTACGAGCAGTACTTC
.,TRBJ2-5,TRBV7-2,.,CASSPPGTSWETQYF,TGTGCCAGCAGCCCACCCGGGACAAGTTGGGAGACCCAGTACTTC
many,TRBJ2-7,TRBV30,.,CAWSVGAGHHEQYF,TGTGCCTGGAGTGTAGGGGCAGGGCACCACGAGCAGTACTTC
few,TRBJ2-2,TRBV7-9,TRBD1,CASSPPFPHQGVTGELFF,TGTGCCAGCAGCCCCCCATTCCCTCATCAGGGGGTCACCGGGGAGCTGTTTTTT
many,TRBJ2-6,TRBV18,.,CASSPTDLPFTSSGANVLTF,TGTGCCAGCTCACCTACTGACCTACCTTTCACTTCTTCTGGGGCCAACGTCCTGACTTTC
many,TRBJ2-5,TRBV6-6,.,CASGLLDGRETQYF,TGTGCCAGCGGGCTACTGGACGGAAGGGAGACCCAGTACTTC
many,TRBJ1-1,TRBV12-3/TRBV12-4,.,CASSPTSGTEAFF,TGTGCCAGCAGTCCCACCTCTGGGACTGAAGCTTTCTTT
.,TRBJ2-7,TRBV29-1,.,CSVVSRVGYEQYF,TGCAGCGTTGTTAGCAGGGTCGGCTACGAGCAGTACTTC
few,TRBJ2-7,TRBV30,.,CASGWTANYEQYF,TGTGCCTCGGGATGGACAGCCAACTACGAGCAGTACTTC
many,TRBJ2-5,TRBV7-9,TRBD2,CASSPLSSGGETQYF,TGTGCCAGCAGCCCATTGTCTAGCGGAGGAGAGACCCAGTACTTC
many,TRBJ2-7,TRBV30,.,CAWSVPASGGRNEQYF,TGTGCCTGGAGTGTACCCGCATCGGGGGGCAGGAACGAGCAGTACTTC
.,TRBJ1-4,TRBV7-9,.,CASSLVGQAGEKLFF,TGTGCCAGCAGCTTAGTGGGGCAGGCTGGAGAAAAACTGTTTTTT
many,TRBJ2-3,TRBV19,TRBD2,CASRQGLAGAFHEDTQYF,TGTGCCAGTAGACAAGGACTAGCGGGAGCCTTCCACGAAGATACGCAGTATTTT
many,TRBJ1-2,TRBV12-3/TRBV12-4,.,CASSLQYYGYTF,TGTGCCAGCAGTCTACAGTACTATGGCTACACCTTC
many,TRBJ1-5,TRBV6-5,.,CASSRTGQSEPQHF,TGTGCCAGCAGTAGGACGGGGCAATCAGAACCCCAGCATTTT
many,TRBJ2-3,TRBV7-2,TRBD2,CASSLDSGSLDTQYF,TGTGCCAGCAGCTTGGATAGCGGGAGTCTTGATACGCAGTATTTT